The 32 T cell receptor beta chains below all came from one sample that was sequenced in a study of blood T cells in healthy people across ages. Primers used in a second PCR of roughly 6 to 11 cycles were a sample-barcoded 5' primer and a J-beta primer mix. TCRdb re-derived calls from the 5' RACE reads in MiXCR, one entry per CDR3 protein. The sample records 550,000 to 650,000 distinct CDR3 sequences, over 25% being singletons. The sample was also reused in another study, on T cells of mothers and their children.

Sequenced: blood. Receptors were obtained from a boy under 10 years old in good health.

In its sample, this clonotype was seen a few times. V usage is TRBV30 and J usage is TRBJ2-5; 11 bases match TRBD2. The DNA end is more similar to TRBJ2-1, so the J call may be wrong. Per germline, CDR1 GTSNPN and CDR2 SVGIG (reference sequence). The CDR3 covers 16 residues. Here the CDR3 reads CAWSGRLAGPYNEQFF. CDR3 bases: TGTGCCTGGAGTGGGAGACTAGCGGGACCGTACAATGAGCAGTTCTTC.

The chain has TRBV10-3 and TRBJ2-7, with TRBD2 matching 14 bases. Germline loops: CDR1 ENHRY, CDR2 SYGVKD. V trimming: 6 bases; J trimming: 6 bases; junction bases outside the gene matches: 4. This CDR3 region has 14 residues. The CDR3 region is CAISPGLAGVEQYF. DNA of the CDR3: TGTGCCATCAGCCCGGGACTAGCGGGAGTCGAGCAGTACTTC.

The chain couples TRBV20-1 to TRBJ2-5, with no clear D. The CDR3 runs 13 residues. V lost 4 bases to trimming and J lost 2 bases, with 11 bases between them. Germline V CDR1 and CDR2: DFQATT, SNEGSKA (reference sequence). The CDR3 nucleotides read TGCAGTGCTAACCCTGGCAGTCAAGAGACCCAGTACTTC. This gives the protein CSANPGSQETQYF.

The CDR3 nucleotides are TGTGCCAGCAGCCACACCTTAACAGGGGCCGACGAGCAGTACTTC. Translated: CASSHTLTGADEQYF. This chain links TRBV7-9 with TRBJ2-7; 7 nucleotides align to TRBD1. From germline, CDR1 is SEHNR and CDR2 FQNEAQ (reference sequence). V shed 5 bases, J shed 5 bases, and the junction held 12 bases outside the gene matches. The CDR3 has 15 residues.

Here the CDR3 reads CASTDRDSRANYGYTF. In DNA form, the CDR3 reads TGTGCCAGCACCGATCGGGACAGTCGAGCTAACTATGGCTACACCTTC. The chain combines TRBV6-6 with TRBJ1-2, with TRBD1 matching 7 bases. Germline lookup yields CDR1 MNHNY and CDR2 SVGAGI (reference sequence). After removal of 7 bases from V and 0 bases from J, the junction contained 11 bases not matched to a gene. The CDR3 length is 16 residues.

This clonotype was observed a handful of times. The chain combines TRBV29-1 with TRBJ2-4, with 7 bases fitting TRBD1. CDR1 is SQVTM and CDR2 is ANQGSEA in the germline V gene. V was pared by 2 bases and J by 6 bases, with 4 bases of the junction left unmatched. The CDR3 length is 13 residues. CDR3 in amino acids: CSVENRDRNIQYF. The DNA of the CDR3 is TGCAGCGTTGAAAACCGGGACAGAAACATTCAGTACTTC.

The chain links TRBV5-1 to TRBJ2-3, with TRBD2 identical over 9 bases. CDR3 size: 16 residues. V gave up 0 bases and J gave up 3 bases; unmatched junction bases: 5. From germline, CDR1 is SGHRS and CDR2 YFSETQ. The CDR3 here is CASSLATSGRTDTQYF. CDR3 DNA: TGCGCCAGCAGCTTGGCGACTAGCGGAAGGACAGATACGCAGTATTTT.

This clonotype was detected only a few times. The chain recombines TRBV15 with TRBJ2-7, with D perhaps matching TRBD1 (6 bases). Germline V CDR1 and CDR2: LNHNV, YYDKDF (reference sequence). This CDR3 region has 13 residues. Trimming removed 2 bases from V and 2 bases from J, with 7 bases in between. The chain's CDR3 is CATSRRDTYEQYF. The CDR3 DNA follows: TGTGCCACCAGCAGACGGGACACCTACGAGCAGTACTTC.

Written as DNA, the CDR3 is TGCGCCAGCAGCCAAGATCGCCCTTCGGGAGGCCCGTTGGGCACGCAGTATTTT. The encoded protein is CASSQDRPSGGPLGTQYF. The chain uses TRBV4-3 and TRBJ2-3, with TRBD2 identical over 7 bases. V dropped 0 bases and J dropped 9; count of bases not matched to a gene: 18. From germline, CDR1 is LGHNA and CDR2 YSLEER. The CDR3 has 18 residues.

This clonotype came up a few times. Here the CDR3 reads CASSYGTGSYLTQYF. DNA for the CDR3: TGTGCCAGCAGTTACGGCACAGGCTCCTATCTGACCCAGTACTTC. The chain joins TRBV6-5 to TRBJ2-5, with a weak D call TRBD1 (5 bases). Germline V gene lookup returns CDR1 MNHEY and CDR2 SVGAGI. The CDR3 covers 15 residues. V was trimmed by 2 bases and J by 7 bases, leaving 17 bases between them.

This clonotype occurred a few times. The chain employs TRBV10-3 and TRBJ2-5, with 13 bases matching TRBD2. The V and J ends lost 3 bases and 4 bases, in that order; junction bases with no gene match: 5. Germline CDR1 ENHRY, CDR2 SYGVKD. This CDR3 contains 16 residues. DNA for the CDR3: TGTGCCATCAGTGAAACTAGCGGGAGGGTAGGAGAGACCCAGTACTTC. It encodes CAISETSGRVGETQYF.

This clonotype has a handful of counts. The chain has TRBV6-5 and TRBJ1-2; D uncertain. CDR1 and CDR2 from the germline V gene are MNHEY and SVGAGI. The CDR3 has 14 residues. V lost 6 bases and J 4 bases, leaving 15 bases between the germline ends. CDR3 residues: CASSLRSIGYGYTF. In DNA form, the CDR3 reads TGTGCCAGCAGCCTTCGGTCCATTGGCTATGGCTACACCTTC.

CDR3 protein: CSAGLSGRAYNEQFF. The CDR3 DNA sequence: TGCAGTGCTGGACTTAGCGGGAGGGCCTACAATGAGCAGTTCTTC. The chain is built from TRBV20-1 and TRBJ2-5, with 11 bases aligning to TRBD2. With the DNA end fitting TRBJ2-1 better, the J assignment may be wrong. The length of the CDR3 is 15 residues. CDR1 and CDR2 from the germline V gene are DFQATT and SNEGSKA (reference sequence).

The table lists this clonotype with a few counts. The chain couples TRBV7-7 to TRBJ1-4; 8 nucleotides match TRBD1. The CDR3 totals 13 residues. The V gene's germline CDR1 is SSHAT and CDR2 FNYEAQ (reference sequence). This CDR3 is CASGRGPNEKLFF. Here the CDR3 DNA reads TGTGCTAGCGGCAGGGGGCCTAATGAAAAACTGTTTTTT.

The rearrangement links TRBV15 to TRBJ2-1, with TRBD1 matching over 9 bases. This CDR3 is 15 amino acids long. After removal of 0 bases from V and 7 bases from J, the junction contained 4 bases not matched to a gene. Germline CDR1 is LNHNV and CDR2 is YYDKDF (reference sequence). For the CDR3, the DNA is TGTGCCACCAGCAGAGAGGGACAGGGTATTAATGAGCAGTTCTTC. As protein: CATSREGQGINEQFF.

This clonotype was counted a few times. The chain uses TRBV20-1 and TRBJ2-5, with D possibly matching TRBD1 (5 bases). CDR3 size: 12 residues. Trimming took off 3 bases at V and 3 bases at J, with 8 bases between the two ends. Germline V lookup: CDR1 DFQATT, CDR2 SNEGSKA (reference sequence). The CDR3 sequence: CSASVGEETQYF. Written as DNA, the CDR3 is TGCAGTGCTAGTGTAGGGGAAGAGACCCAGTACTTC.

This rearrangement joins TRBV20-1 to TRBJ2-1; 9 bases fit TRBD2. This CDR3 spans 13 amino acids. Per the germline V gene, CDR1 is DFQATT and CDR2 is SNEGSKA (reference sequence). V shed 6 bases and J 7 bases; nucleotides not matched to a gene: 7. CDR3 DNA sequence: TGCAGTGCCCACCGGCTAGCGGGGAATGAGCAGTTCTTC. It codes for CSAHRLAGNEQFF.

This clonotype was observed a few times. The chain joins TRBV7-8 to TRBJ2-1; 7 bases match TRBD2. The J call may be mistaken, given a closer DNA end match to TRBJ2-7. CDR1 SGHVS and CDR2 FQNEAQ come from the germline V gene. The CDR3 totals 14 residues. CDR3 DNA: TGTGCCAGCAGCCCACAGCGGGGATCTTACGAGCAGTACTTC. It yields the protein CASSPQRGSYEQYF.

The V call is TRBV3-1, the J call TRBJ2-5, with 15 bases aligning to TRBD2. Looked up from germline, CDR1 is LGHDT and CDR2 is YNNKEL (reference sequence). With V trimmed by 4 bases and J by 5 bases, 5 bases remained unmatched. CDR3 length: 16 amino acids. CDR3: CASSRRTSGRAETQYF. The CDR3 DNA reads TGTGCCAGCAGCCGACGGACTAGCGGGAGGGCCGAGACCCAGTACTTC.

V gene TRBV20-1 combines with J gene TRBJ1-4, with D possibly matching TRBD1 (6 bases). Germline V gene sequence: CDR1 DFQATT, CDR2 SNEGSKA (reference sequence). The CDR3 has 14 residues. Trimming pared 3 bases from V and 8 bases from J, leaving 16 bases between. CDR3 in amino acids: CSASDRAGDEKLFF. The CDR3 DNA sequence: TGCAGTGCTAGCGATAGGGCAGGGGACGAAAAACTGTTTTTT.

The chain carries TRBV12-3 or TRBV12-4 and TRBJ1-1, with D possibly matching TRBD1 (5 bases). This CDR3 is 11 amino acids long. V was trimmed by 8 bases and J by 10 bases, leaving 14 bases between them. CDR3 DNA sequence: TGTGCCAGCGAAAATCAGGGAGTAGCTTTCTTT. Translating it yields CASENQGVAFF.

This sequence joins TRBV9 and TRBJ2-6; TRBD2 aligns across 8 bases. This CDR3 has 18 amino acids. J was trimmed by 0 bases and V by 0 bases; bases with no gene match: 5. CDR1 and CDR2 from the germline V gene are SGDLS and YYNGEE. The CDR3 spells CASSVDQRGSSGANVLTF. CDR3 nucleotides: TGTGCCAGCAGCGTAGACCAGCGGGGGAGCTCTGGGGCCAACGTCCTGACTTTC.

J is TRBJ2-3 and V is TRBV20-1; 7 positions agree with TRBD2. J gave up 0 bases and V 3 bases, and 3 bases lay outside the gene matches. The CDR3 is 14 amino acids. The V gene's germline CDR1 is DFQATT and CDR2 SNEGSKA (reference sequence). CDR3 amino acids: CSARERGSTDTQYF. The CDR3 DNA reads TGCAGTGCTAGGGAGCGGGGTAGCACAGATACGCAGTATTTT.

J is TRBJ2-7 and V is TRBV28; no reliable D call. The CDR3 extends over 16 amino acids. V shed 2 bases and J shed 0 bases, with 14 bases lying between them. Germline V gives CDR1 MDHEN, CDR2 SYDVKM. The DNA of the CDR3 is TGTGCCAGCAGTTTAATTTTTGGAGCCGTCTCCTACGAGCAGTACTTC. Its translation is CASSLIFGAVSYEQYF.

This clonotype came up once. The chain uses TRBV19 and TRBJ1-1; D is undetermined. The V gene's germline CDR1 is LNHDA and CDR2 SQIVND (reference sequence). Trimming cost V 4 bases and J 0 bases, with 15 bases left between them. This CDR3 has 16 amino acids. In DNA, the CDR3 is TGTGCCAGTAGTAAAGACTCGGTTACAATGAACACTGAAGCTTTCTTT. Translated: CASSKDSVTMNTEAFF.

This chain links TRBV12-3 or TRBV12-4 with TRBJ2-1; no firm D call. Deletions cut 11 bases from V and 9 bases from J, with 11 bases between. The CDR3 spans 10 residues. Here the CDR3 DNA reads TGTGCCTGTTCGGGTGGTGAGCAGTTCTTC. This encodes CACSGGEQFF.

V and J are TRBV29-1 and TRBJ1-1; D not certain. The CDR3 is 12 residues long. CDR1 SQVTM and CDR2 ANQGSEA come from the germline V gene. Trimming cost V 6 bases and J 3 bases, with 11 bases left between them. CDR3 sequence reads: CSVGEPDTEAFF. DNA for the CDR3: TGCAGCGTAGGAGAACCGGACACTGAAGCTTTCTTT.

This clonotype showed up just a few times. The rearrangement uses TRBV6-5 and TRBJ2-3; 8 nucleotides match TRBD2. V shed 2 bases, J shed 0 bases, and the junction held 7 bases outside the gene matches. CDR1 MNHEY and CDR2 SVGAGI come from the germline V gene. CDR3 length equals 17 residues. CDR3 DNA: TGTGCCAGCAGTTACCCCAGGACTAGCAGTAGCACAGATACGCAGTATTTT. Amino acids: CASSYPRTSSSTDTQYF.

The gene calls are TRBV11-2 and TRBJ2-5; D not certain. V was clipped by 2 bases and J by 4 bases, with 17 bases between them. The CDR3 runs to 16 residues. Germline V gives CDR1 SGHAT, CDR2 FQNNGV. The DNA for the CDR3 is TGTGCCAGCAGCTTAACGAGTACGACCTCGGGAGAGACCCAGTACTTC. Translation gives CASSLTSTTSGETQYF. The complete variable domain, with remaining parts taken from reference TRBV11-2 and TRBJ2-5, reads EAGVAQSPRYKIIEKRQSVAFWCNPISGHATLYWYQQILGQGPKLLIQFQNNGVVDDSQLPKDRFSAERLKGVDSTLKIQPAKLEDSAVYLCASSLTSTTSGETQYFGPGTRLLVL.

The V call is TRBV6-5, the J call TRBJ2-3; no clear D. V shed 1 base and J shed 2 bases, with 10 bases lying between them. Germline V gives CDR1 MNHEY, CDR2 SVGAGI. The CDR3 spans 15 residues. DNA of the CDR3: TGTGCCAGCAGTTACTTAGGGCAGAACACAGATACGCAGTATTTT. Its translation is CASSYLGQNTDTQYF.

This clonotype was observed a few times. The chain joins TRBV3-1 to TRBJ1-1; D call uncertain. V dropped 0 bases and J dropped 1 base, with 6 bases sitting between them. The CDR3 runs 14 residues. Germline CDR1 and CDR2: LGHDT and YNNKEL (reference sequence). CDR3 region: CASSQDWGNTEAFF. In nucleotides, the CDR3 is TGTGCCAGCAGCCAAGATTGGGGGAACACTGAAGCTTTCTTT. Drawing the rest from reference TRBV3-1 and TRBJ1-1, the complete variable domain is DTAVSQTPKYLVTQMGNDKSIKCEQNLGHDTMYWYKQDSKKFLKIMFSYNNKELIINETVPNRFSPKSPDKAHLNLHINSLELGDSAVYFCASSQDWGNTEAFFGQGTRLTVV.

This clonotype occurred a few times. V gene TRBV5-1 combines with J gene TRBJ2-5; D is ambiguous. Germline lookup yields CDR1 SGHRS and CDR2 YFSETQ. This CDR3 is 14 amino acids long. V was cut by 4 bases and J by 4 bases, with 14 bases left in between. CDR3 sequence (DNA): TGCGCCAGCAGCGTCGAAGGGTGGGCAGAGACCCAGTACTTC. It translates to CASSVEGWAETQYF.